The T cell receptor beta chain described here comes from a study of vaccination effects on CD4 cells after COVID-19. Isolation of CD4+ T cells took place after 10 days of culture. Either the BNT162b2 or mRNA-1273 vaccine was given to participants in two doses. Vaccine recipients lacked prior SARS-CoV-2 infection and had negative nucleocapsid antibodies. Using immunoSEQ multiplex PCR, the repertoire was profiled, and TCRdb retains in-frame clones only, with some absent. The sample has tens of thousands of clones; 65% to 80% are singletons. The CDR3 contains 15 residues. V was shortened by 0 bases and J by 6 bases, with 10 bases between the two germline ends. Looked up from germline, CDR1 is SGHRS and CDR2 is YFSETQ. In the case of this clone: What it recognizes is unknown.

Material: CD4+ T cells from PBMCs cultured without peptide, obtained after COVID-19 vaccination. The chain couples TRBV5-1 to TRBJ1-6; D remains unclear. The sequence was obtained from a human donor who received a COVID-19 vaccine. The CDR3: CASSLEGASNSPLHF. The CDR3 DNA reads as TGCGCCAGCAGCTTGGAGGGTGCGTCTAATTCACCCCTCCACTTT. Drawing the rest from reference TRBV5-1 and TRBJ1-6, the complete variable domain is KAGVTQTPRYLIKTRGQQVTLSCSPISGHRSVSWYQQTPGQGLQFLFEYFSETQRNKGNFPGRFSGRQFSNSRSEMNVSTLELGDSALYLCASSLEGASNSPLHFGNGTRLTVT.